This T cell receptor (beta chain) was identified in a study of T cell responses to AZD1222 COVID-19 vaccine. Trimming shortened V by 11 bases and J by 0 bases, and 23 bases separated the two germline ends. The CDR3 covers 16 residues. To note about this clone: Its target is not known.

TCRdb keeps only in-frame clones here, not all; method: immunoSEQ multiplex PCR. In the table there are 100,000 to 150,000 clones, 90% of which are singletons. Study-level results: Most donors were white British and more were female, and clonal diversity was possibly underestimated. Repertoire samples came only from after the peak T cell response.

The sequences come from peripheral blood, collected on day 0 of AZD1222 vaccination. V gene TRBV6-7 combines with J gene TRBJ2-7, with D perhaps matching TRBD1 (5 bases). TRBV6-7 is an open reading frame whose function is uncertain. This receptor was identified in an adult in good health. The CDR3 DNA sequence: TGTGCCGGATTTCTAGGGGCTCCCGACCTCTCCTACGAGCAGTACTTC. Its translation: CAGFLGAPDLSYEQYF.